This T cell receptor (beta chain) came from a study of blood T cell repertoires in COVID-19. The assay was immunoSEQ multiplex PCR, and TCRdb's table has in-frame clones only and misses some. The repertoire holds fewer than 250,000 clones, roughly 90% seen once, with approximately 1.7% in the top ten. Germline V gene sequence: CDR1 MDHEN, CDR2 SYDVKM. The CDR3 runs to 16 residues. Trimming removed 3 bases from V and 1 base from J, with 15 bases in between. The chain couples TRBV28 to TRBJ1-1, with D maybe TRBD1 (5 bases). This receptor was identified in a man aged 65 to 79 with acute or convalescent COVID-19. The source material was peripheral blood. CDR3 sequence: CASSLGTRVANTEAFF. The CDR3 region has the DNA TGTGCCAGCAGTTTGGGTACCAGGGTAGCGAACACTGAAGCTTTCTTT.